This TCR beta chain was found in a study of cytomegalovirus exposure and HLA in healthy donors. Trimming removed 4 bases from V and 0 bases from J; junction bases left unmatched: 3. The germline CDR1 and CDR2 sequences are SGHRS and YFSETQ. CDR3 length: 15 amino acids. The study's findings and limits: Further analysis, carried out later, found HLA-associated TCR beta chains more clonally expanded than equally common other chains. Judged likely to be a sequencing artifact was a cluster of highly shared sequence variants.

Remarks on this clone: No antigen is known for it. The same CDR3 is also encoded by other DNA sequences in this sample.

Among the donors, all were healthy bone marrow donors. It was with 60 Vbeta and 13 Jbeta primers that the PCR ran. Original data processing: Tens of millions of unique TCR beta chains, roughly 11 million of them shared, were counted by a later analysis. Sequencing was performed with immunoSEQ multiplex PCR; in TCRdb, only in-frame clones are kept and a portion is missing. V, J and clone size are those of that table, while D and trimming were read from the DNA. The sample shows a few hundred thousand clones, about 77% of them seen only once. The sequenced material came from PBMCs. The chain links TRBV5-1 to TRBJ2-1; 8 nucleotides agree with TRBD1. The clonotype was recovered from a woman in her 30s in good health and CMV-seronegative. In DNA, the CDR3 is TGCGCCAGCAGCCTAGGACAGGGCTCCTACAATGAGCAGTTCTTC. Its protein is CASSLGQGSYNEQFF.